Listed below are T cell receptor beta chains from one sample, sequenced in a study of OX40 agonist ivuxolimab in advanced cancers. Sequenced by immunoSEQ multiplex PCR; TCRdb stores in-frame clones only, minus some. The table lists about 62,000 clones, about four fifths of them singletons. Sequencing used CD4+ or CD8+ T cells sorted from blood, obtained in a trial of the OX40 agonist ivuxolimab. The receptors stem from an adult with an advanced solid tumor such as melanoma, head and neck, liver or kidney cancer. Both conserved end residues are part of each CDR3. Fields, in order: D gene, J gene, clone size, CDR3 length, V gene, CDR3 protein, CDR3 DNA. A D gene is named only where the DNA matches it firmly. Only part of the rows carry a size: once, few, many, or a class if the clone is expanded.

NA,TRBJ2-7,NA,13,TRBV9,CASAGRESYEQYF,TGTGCCAGCGCGGGGCGCGAATCCTACGAGCAGTACTTC
NA,TRBJ2-7,NA,11,TRBV10-3,CASRVSYEQYF,TGTGCCAGCCGGGTCTCCTACGAGCAGTACTTC
NA,TRBJ1-3,NA,12,TRBV7-2,CASSTIGNTIYF,TGTGCCAGCAGCACAATTGGAAACACCATATATTTT
NA,TRBJ2-7,NA,11,TRBV20-1,CSYSRGIEQYF,TGCAGTTACTCAAGGGGGATCGAGCAGTACTTC
NA,TRBJ1-6,NA,13,TRBV27,CASTDSYNSPLHF,TGTGCCAGCACGGACTCCTATAATTCACCCCTCCACTTT
NA,TRBJ2-7,NA,15,TRBV7-3,CASSYAGTGTYEQYF,TGTGCCAGCAGCTACGCCGGGACGGGGACCTACGAGCAGTACTTC
NA,TRBJ2-2,NA,13,TRBV6-4,CASSEGAVGELFF,TGTGCCAGCAGTGAAGGTGCGGTCGGGGAGCTGTTTTTT
NA,TRBJ2-7,NA,13,TRBV25-1,CASTGRSSYEQYF,TGTGCCAGCACGGGACGAAGCTCCTACGAGCAGTACTTC
NA,TRBJ1-1,NA,14,TRBV21-1,CASSNRGLNTEAFF,TGTGCCAGCAGCAACAGGGGCTTGAACACTGAAGCTTTCTTT
TRBD1,TRBJ1-1,few,16,TRBV27,CASSRQGYRMNTEAFF,TGTGCCAGCTCCCGACAGGGGTATCGCATGAACACTGAAGCTTTCTTT
NA,TRBJ2-2,NA,15,TRBV9,CASSPQIATTGELFF,TGTGCCAGCAGCCCACAAATAGCTACCACCGGGGAGCTGTTTTTT
NA,TRBJ1-4,NA,15,TRBV9,CASSVEGTPSEKLFF,TGTGCCAGCAGCGTAGAAGGGACCCCTAGTGAAAAACTGTTTTTT
TRBD1,TRBJ2-7,once,14,TRBV6-5,CASRPPGQAYEQYF,TGTGCCAGCAGACCTCCGGGACAGGCCTACGAGCAGTACTTC
NA,TRBJ1-4,NA,16,TRBV19,CASSYRISATNEKLFF,TGTGCCAGTAGTTACAGGATAAGTGCAACTAATGAAAAACTGTTTTTT
TRBD1,TRBJ2-7,NA,15,TRBV5-4,CASSLGGTVSYEQYF,TGTGCCAGCAGCTTGGGGGGGACAGTCTCCTACGAGCAGTACTTC
NA,TRBJ2-3,NA,16,TRBV4-1,CASSQVNLISTDTQYF,TGCGCCAGCAGCCAAGTGAACCTGATCAGCACAGATACGCAGTATTTT
NA,TRBJ1-5,few,13,TRBV6-5,CASSDTSNQPQHF,TGTGCCAGCAGTGATACTAGCAATCAGCCCCAGCATTTT
TRBD1,TRBJ2-7,NA,15,TRBV7-9,CASSLGQGGVYEQYF,TGTGCCAGCAGCTTGGGACAGGGTGGGGTCTACGAGCAGTACTTC
NA,TRBJ2-7,NA,13,TRBV10-3,CAIRTGQGYEQYF,TGTGCCATCAGGACTGGCCAAGGCTACGAGCAGTACTTC
TRBD2,TRBJ2-3,NA,13,TRBV7-9,CASSPAGGQTQYF,TGTGCCAGCAGCCCGGCGGGGGGGCAAACGCAGTATTTT
NA,TRBJ2-7,NA,14,TRBV10-3,CAISDHREIYEQYF,TGTGCCATCAGTGACCACAGGGAAATCTACGAGCAGTACTTC
NA,TRBJ2-1,once,17,TRBV27,CASSITGVPYSYNEQFF,TGTGCCAGCAGTATAACAGGAGTTCCTTACTCCTACAATGAGCAGTTCTTC
TRBD1,TRBJ1-2,NA,11,TRBV20-1,CITTGDYGYTF,TGCATTACGACAGGGGACTATGGCTACACCTTC
NA,TRBJ2-2,once,13,TRBV29-1,CSVAGATTGELFF,TGCAGCGTTGCAGGGGCAACCACCGGGGAGCTGTTTTTT
NA,TRBJ2-7,NA,13,TRBV10-2,CASTGQGTYEQYF,TGCGCCAGCACCGGACAAGGTACCTACGAGCAGTACTTC
NA,TRBJ1-1,NA,14,TRBV27,CASSSTTVSTEAFF,TGTGCCAGCAGTTCCACCACGGTATCCACTGAAGCTTTCTTT
TRBD1,TRBJ2-2,NA,15,TRBV7-2,CASSPRTGYTGELFF,TGTGCCAGCAGCCCCCGGACAGGCTACACCGGGGAGCTGTTTTTT
NA,TRBJ1-2,few,17,TRBV12-2,CASRNIRGRGHGGGYTF,TGTGCAAGTCGCAATATCAGGGGTCGGGGACACGGCGGAGGCTACACCTTC
NA,TRBJ1-5,NA,14,TRBV5-4,CASSNREKNQPQHF,TGTGCCAGCAGTAACAGGGAAAAGAATCAGCCCCAGCATTTT
NA,TRBJ1-4,NA,14,TRBV6-5,CASSYRVRNEKLFF,TGTGCCAGCAGTTACAGGGTCCGCAATGAAAAACTGTTTTTT
NA,TRBJ2-3,NA,15,TRBV28,CASSPIDSTTDTQYF,TGTGCCAGCAGTCCCATAGACAGCACCACAGATACGCAGTATTTT
NA,TRBJ1-2,NA,13,TRBV30,CAWTGDQDYGYTF,TGTGCCTGGACAGGGGATCAGGACTATGGCTACACCTTC